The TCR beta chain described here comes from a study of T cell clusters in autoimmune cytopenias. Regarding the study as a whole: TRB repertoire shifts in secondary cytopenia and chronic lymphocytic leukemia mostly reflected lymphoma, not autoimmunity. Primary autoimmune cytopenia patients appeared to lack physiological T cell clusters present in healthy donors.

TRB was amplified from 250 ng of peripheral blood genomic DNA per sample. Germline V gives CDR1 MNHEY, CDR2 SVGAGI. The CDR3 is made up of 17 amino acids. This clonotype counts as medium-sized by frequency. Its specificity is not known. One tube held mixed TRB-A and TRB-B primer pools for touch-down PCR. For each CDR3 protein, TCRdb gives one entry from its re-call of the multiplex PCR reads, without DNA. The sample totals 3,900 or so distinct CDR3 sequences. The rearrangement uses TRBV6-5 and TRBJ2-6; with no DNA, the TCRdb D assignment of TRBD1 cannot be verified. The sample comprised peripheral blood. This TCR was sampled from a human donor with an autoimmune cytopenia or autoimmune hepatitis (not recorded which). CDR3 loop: CASSYQFGATGANVLTF.